What follows is one T cell receptor (beta chain) and its context. Its cognate antigen is unknown. This CDR3 contains 16 residues. Germline values: CDR1 SGHVS, CDR2 FQNEAQ. Trimming at V came to 6 bases and at J to 4 bases, leaving 9 bases not matched to a gene. This PCR relied on a set of 60 Vbeta primers and 13 Jbeta primers. The assay was immunoSEQ multiplex PCR, and TCRdb's table has in-frame clones only and misses some. The sample gives 90,000 to 120,000 clones, approximately 76% of which show up once; about 2.5% is in the top ten. The entry originates in a study of cytomegalovirus exposure and HLA in healthy donors. General study findings and limits: About 87% or about 30% of the time was how often most TCR beta V segments were productive, according to an earlier analysis.

The TCR was taken from a man between 18 and 29 years old in good health and CMV-seronegative. This chain links TRBV7-8 with TRBJ2-2; TRBD1 matches at 9 bases. The material sequenced was PBMCs. DNA for the CDR3: TGTGCCAGCAGTTCGACCGGGACAGGGCCCACCGGGGAGCTGTTTTTT. Translating it yields CASSSTGTGPTGELFF.